One and the same sample provided the 10 T cell receptor beta chains below, sequenced in a study of identical twins. TCRdb redid the calling of the 5' RACE reads with MiXCR, one entry per CDR3 protein. The data show approximately 700,000 distinct CDR3 sequences, approximately 6% seen once. The sample taken for sequencing was naive T cells sorted from blood. The receptors shown here come from a man between 18 and 29 years old in good health.

This clonotype showed up just a few times. This CDR3 reads CASSYATSDSPLHF. CDR3 bases: TGTGCCAGCAGTTACGCGACCTCGGATTCACCCCTCCACTTT. The chain combines TRBV6-5 with TRBJ1-6; no definite D call. Germline V gives CDR1 MNHEY, CDR2 SVGAGI. The CDR3 spans 14 residues. V was shortened by 2 bases and J by 8 bases, with 10 bases between the two germline ends.

This clonotype occurred a few times. Here the CDR3 DNA reads TGTGCCAGTTCCCTGAGCGGGAGGTGGGGAGATACGCAGTATTTT. Translated, it gives CASSLSGRWGDTQYF. The V gene is TRBV6-4, the J gene TRBJ2-3; 9 bases line up with TRBD2. V lost 9 bases and J lost 5; bases outside the gene matches: 12. This CDR3 has 15 amino acids. Per the germline V gene, CDR1 is MRHNA and CDR2 is SNTAGT.

This chain connects TRBV5-1 to TRBJ2-1, with 10 nucleotides matching TRBD1. The CDR3 covers 17 residues. The germline CDR1 and CDR2 sequences are SGHRS and YFSETQ. V was pared by 5 bases and J by 6 bases, with 14 bases of the junction left unmatched. Here the CDR3 reads CASSPTGGQGSLNEQFF. As DNA, the CDR3 is TGCGCCAGCAGTCCCACCGGGGGACAGGGGAGCCTCAATGAGCAGTTCTTC.

This clonotype has only a few counts. The chain combines TRBV24-1 with TRBJ2-1, with TRBD2 matching 9 bases. The V segment lost 9 bases and the J segment 2 bases; nucleotides outside the gene matches: 22. CDR3 length: 20 amino acids. Germline loops: CDR1 KGHDR, CDR2 SFDVKD. CDR3 sequence reads: CATQPREGLRLAIPYNEQFF. The DNA for the CDR3 is TGTGCCACCCAGCCGCGGGAGGGCCTTAGATTGGCAATACCCTACAATGAGCAGTTCTTC.

This clonotype turned up a few times. J is TRBJ2-7 and V is TRBV25-1; the D gene is possibly TRBD2 (5 bases). Trimming cost V 7 bases and J 0 bases, with 10 bases left between them. Germline CDR1 is MGHDK and CDR2 is SYGVNS. This CDR3 region has 13 residues. The CDR3 loop is CASMSEGSYEQYV. The CDR3 DNA sequence: TGTGCCAGCATGTCCGAGGGCTCCTACGAGCAGTACGTC.

This clonotype occurred many times. The rearrangement joins TRBV7-3 to TRBJ2-1; 14 positions agree with TRBD2. There are 18 residues in the CDR3. CDR1 is SGHTA and CDR2 is FQGTGA in the germline V gene. Trimming took 5 bases from V and 0 from J; bases not matched to a gene: 6. The DNA for the CDR3 is TGTGCCAGCAGCCCGGCCGGGACTAGCGGGAGCTCCTACAATGAGCAGTTCTTC. Protein sequence: CASSPAGTSGSSYNEQFF.

This clonotype came up many times. This sequence joins TRBV20-1 and TRBJ2-2, with 11 bases identical to TRBD2. V shed 6 bases and J 4 bases; nucleotides not matched to a gene: 4. The CDR3 is 14 amino acids. Germline CDR1 DFQATT, CDR2 SNEGSKA (reference sequence). CDR3 loop: CSATGTSGTGELFF. CDR3 DNA: TGCAGTGCCACGGGGACTAGCGGCACCGGGGAGCTGTTTTTT.

In its sample, this clonotype was seen many times. The chain recombines TRBV6-2 or TRBV6-3 with TRBJ2-1; D is undetermined. Germline CDR1 MNHEY, CDR2 SVGEGT. V was trimmed by 2 bases and J by 6 bases, leaving 11 bases between them. CDR3 size: 14 residues. The CDR3 nucleotides read TGTGCCAGCAGTTACGCCGGTCGAGGCAATGAGCAGTTCTTC. Amino acid sequence: CASSYAGRGNEQFF.

This clonotype was seen many times. V usage is TRBV7-2 and J usage is TRBJ2-3, with unresolved D. The CDR3 sequence is 15 residues long. Between the trimmed V and J ends, which lost 2 bases and 2 bases, there was a span of 11 bases. The germline V gene encodes CDR1 SGHTA and CDR2 FQGNSA. The CDR3, as DNA: TGTGCCAGCAGCTTAAGGAGTGGTACCACAGATACGCAGTATTTT. It codes for CASSLRSGTTDTQYF. Full variable domain (remainder filled in from reference TRBV7-2 and TRBJ2-3): GAGVSQSPSNKVTEKGKDVELRCDPISGHTALYWYRQSLGQGLEFLIYFQGNSAPDKSGLPSDRFSAERTGGSVSTLTIQRTQQEDSAVYLCASSLRSGTTDTQYFGPGTRLTVL.

In its sample, this clonotype was seen many times. The rearrangement links TRBV20-1 to TRBJ2-1, with 11 positions matching TRBD2. V gave up 1 base and J gave up 2 bases; unmatched junction bases: 7. The CDR3 is made up of 17 amino acids. Per germline, CDR1 DFQATT and CDR2 SNEGSKA (reference sequence). CDR3 protein: CSARGLAGGGTYNEQFF. The CDR3 DNA follows: TGCAGTGCTAGAGGCCTAGCGGGAGGTGGGACCTACAATGAGCAGTTCTTC.